Listed below are T cell receptor beta chains from one sample, sequenced in a study of blood T cell repertoires in COVID-19. Sequenced by immunoSEQ multiplex PCR; TCRdb stores in-frame clones only, minus some. The data hold approximately 530,000 clones, with about 89% observed a single time. Sequences were obtained from peripheral blood. All receptors derive from a woman aged 45-65 years with COVID-19, enrolled during active disease. CDR3s include the opening cysteine and the closing phenylalanine or tryptophan. The D gene is left open where the match is weak. Clone size is given for some rows only: seen once, a few or many times, or a class if the clone is expanded.

TRBD1,TRBV25-1,-,TRBJ1-3,TGTGCCAGCAGTGAGGGGGACAGGGTGGACAACACCATATATTTT,CASSEGDRVDNTIYF
-,TRBV5-6,-,TRBJ1-2,TGTGCCAGCAGCTCTCCGACAGGCGCGAACTATGGCTACACCTTC,CASSSPTGANYGYTF
TRBD1,TRBV28,-,TRBJ1-3,TGTGCCAGCAGTGGGGGACAGTACCTCTCTGGAAACACCATATATTTT,CASSGGQYLSGNTIYF
TRBD2,TRBV7-6,-,TRBJ2-3,TGTGCCAGCAGCTTAGATGCGGGGAGGGGCACAGATACGCAGTATTTT,CASSLDAGRGTDTQYF
-,TRBV2,-,TRBJ2-7,TGTGCCAGCAGTGAAGCTCGGGGGGCATATTACGAGCAGTACTTC,CASSEARGAYYEQYF
-,TRBV3-1/TRBV3-2,-,TRBJ1-1,TGTGCCAGCAGCCAAGGGTTTGGGACAACGAACACTGAAGCTTTCTTT,CASSQGFGTTNTEAFF
-,TRBV2,-,TRBJ1-5,TGTGCCAGCAGTACGCAGGGGATACAGCCCCAGCATTTT,CASSTQGIQPQHF
-,TRBV6-5,-,TRBJ1-1,TGTGCCAGCAGAAAGGGGTTGAACACTGAAGCTTTCTTT,CASRKGLNTEAFF
-,TRBV5-1,-,TRBJ1-1,TGCGCCAGCAGCTTACCGGGTTTCGGAGTTTTCTTT,CASSLPGFGVFF
-,TRBV25-1,-,TRBJ1-1,TGTGCCAGCAGTGGGCAGGTGTACACTGAAGCTTTCTTT,CASSGQVYTEAFF
-,TRBV11-2,-,TRBJ1-1,TGTGCCAGCAAAAAGCGGGCGAACACTGAAGCTTTCTTT,CASKKRANTEAFF
-,TRBV11-3,-,TRBJ1-5,TGTGCCAGCAGCTTAGAATCGGGACATGACCAGCCCCAGCATTTT,CASSLESGHDQPQHF
TRBD1,TRBV19,-,TRBJ1-2,TGTGCCAGTAGAAACAGACAGGGTTCCGCTTACTATGGCTACACCTTC,CASRNRQGSAYYGYTF
-,TRBV19,-,TRBJ2-3,TGTGCCAGTAGACCAGCGGGTACTTCCGATACGCAGTATTTT,CASRPAGTSDTQYF
TRBD2,TRBV5-1,-,TRBJ2-7,TGCGCCAGCAGCTCACTGACTAGCGGGGGGGCTCGGGAGCAGTACTTC,CASSSLTSGGAREQYF
TRBD1,TRBV6-1,-,TRBJ2-7,TGTGCCAGCAGTGCTCCTTCGACAGGGGGCGGCTCCTACGAGCAGTACTTC,CASSAPSTGGGSYEQYF
-,TRBV27,-,TRBJ1-1,TGTGCCAGCAGTTTAATAGCAGAGAACACTGAAGCTTTCTTT,CASSLIAENTEAFF
-,TRBV30,-,TRBJ1-2,TGTGCCTGGAGAGTTGGGGGCGCTTCGGCCGGCTACACCTTC,CAWRVGGASAGYTF
TRBD1,TRBV27,few,TRBJ1-6,TGTGCCAGCAGTTCACAGGGGCGCGGGAATTCACCCCTCCACTTT,CASSSQGRGNSPLHF
-,TRBV19,-,TRBJ1-5,TGTGCCAGTAGTATGGAGGCGTATAGCAATCAGCCCCAGCATTTT,CASSMEAYSNQPQHF
-,TRBV3-1/TRBV3-2,-,TRBJ1-2,TGTGCCAGCAGCCAGGCAGGTGGGGGCTACACCTTC,CASSQAGGGYTF
TRBD1,TRBV27,few,TRBJ2-3,TGTGCCAGTCGCCGAACTCGGGACAGCGTGATAGATACGCAGTATTTT,CASRRTRDSVIDTQYF
TRBD1,TRBV15,-,TRBJ1-4,TGTGCCACCAGCAGAGAGGGAGGGACAGGACCTGAAAAACTGTTTTTT,CATSREGGTGPEKLFF
TRBD2,TRBV3-1/TRBV3-2,-,TRBJ2-1,TGTGCCAGCAGCCAAAAGGCAGCGGGGGGCAGTTACAATGAGCAGTTCTTC,CASSQKAAGGSYNEQFF
-,TRBV13,-,TRBJ2-3,TGTGCCAGCAGCTTAACACAGGGAAGCACAGATACGCAGTATTTT,CASSLTQGSTDTQYF
-,TRBV5-1,-,TRBJ1-1,TGCGCCAGCAGCCCCCACGCGGGGCTGAACACTGAAGCTTTCTTT,CASSPHAGLNTEAFF
TRBD2,TRBV4-2,-,TRBJ2-7,TGTGCCAGCAGCCAAGATCTCCCCCTGGCTAGCGGGGGCCCGGGGGAGCAGTACTTC,CASSQDLPLASGGPGEQYF
TRBD1,TRBV6-5,-,TRBJ2-1,TGTGCCACTAAGAGGGGGGGACAGGGATTAAATGAGCAGTTCTTC,CATKRGGQGLNEQFF
TRBD1,TRBV7-2,-,TRBJ1-1,TGTGCCAGCAGCTTAGCGTCAGGGGGCCCTGAAGCTTTCTTT,CASSLASGGPEAFF
-,TRBV6-4,-,TRBJ1-2,TGTGCCAGCAGGGACGGTGGCGGCTACACCTTC,CASRDGGGYTF
TRBD1,TRBV4-1,-,TRBJ1-6,TGCGCCAGCAGCCAAGGGATCAGGGGGCTGGCCTATAATTCACCCCTCCACTTT,CASSQGIRGLAYNSPLHF
TRBD1,TRBV2,few,TRBJ2-1,TGTGCCAGCAGTCTGGGACAGCCAAGGGATGAGCAGTTCTTC,CASSLGQPRDEQFF
-,TRBV25-1,-,TRBJ2-6,TGTGCCAGCAGTTATACGGGCGGGGGGGCCAACGTCCTGACTTTC,CASSYTGGGANVLTF
-,TRBV11-2,-,TRBJ2-4,TGTGCCAGCAGCTCAGACGGGGTAGCCGAAAACATTCAGTACTTC,CASSSDGVAENIQYF
TRBD1,TRBV30,-,TRBJ1-2,TGTGCCTGGACGCGACAGGGGTTCTCGCAGGGCTACACCTTC,CAWTRQGFSQGYTF
TRBD2,TRBV18,-,TRBJ2-3,TGTGCCAGCTCACCACAAAAGACTAGCGGGGGCCCCGACACGCAGTATTTT,CASSPQKTSGGPDTQYF
TRBD1,TRBV9,-,TRBJ1-2,TGTGCCAGCAGCTTCCGGGACAGCCTCTATGGCTACACCTTC,CASSFRDSLYGYTF
-,TRBV5-1,-,TRBJ1-2,TGCGCCAGCGGACAGCCGCTAGAAGGCTACACCTTC,CASGQPLEGYTF
-,TRBV7-9,-,TRBJ2-7,TGTGCCAGCAGCCCCCCATACAGCTACGAGCAGTACTTC,CASSPPYSYEQYF
TRBD1,TRBV7-7,-,TRBJ1-2,TGTGCCAGCAGCTTAGAAACAGGGGATAACTATGGCTACACCTTC,CASSLETGDNYGYTF
-,TRBV3-1/TRBV3-2,once,TRBJ1-1,TGTGCCAGCAGCTGGGGACAAATGAACACTGAAGCTTTCTTT,CASSWGQMNTEAFF
TRBD1,TRBV5-1,once,TRBJ1-1,TGCGCCAGCAGCCTCGAACCTGGGACAGTGAACACTGAAGCTTTCTTT,CASSLEPGTVNTEAFF
-,TRBV5-5,once,TRBJ1-1,TGTGCCAGCAGAAAGAGACCCCTCCCCACAGATGAAGCTTTCTTT,CASRKRPLPTDEAFF